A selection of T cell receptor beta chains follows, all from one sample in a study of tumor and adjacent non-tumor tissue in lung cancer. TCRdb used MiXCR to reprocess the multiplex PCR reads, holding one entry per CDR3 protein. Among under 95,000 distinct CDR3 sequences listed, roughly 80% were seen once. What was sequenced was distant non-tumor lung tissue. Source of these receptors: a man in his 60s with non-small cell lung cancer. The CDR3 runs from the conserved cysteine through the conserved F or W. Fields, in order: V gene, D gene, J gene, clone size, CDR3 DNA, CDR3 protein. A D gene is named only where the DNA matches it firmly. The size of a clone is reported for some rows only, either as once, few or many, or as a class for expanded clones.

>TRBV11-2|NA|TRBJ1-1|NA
TGCGCCAGCAGCTTAGATCCAGGGTCTTACGCTGAAGCTTTCTTT
CASSLDPGSYAEAFF
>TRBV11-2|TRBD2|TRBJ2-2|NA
TGTGCCAGCAGTCCAACTAGCGGGGGGGCTAACACCGGGGAGCTGTTTTTT
CASSPTSGGANTGELFF
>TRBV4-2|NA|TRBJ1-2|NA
TGTGCCAGCAGCCAAGAGCAAGCGACGGATGACTACATCTTC
CASSQEQATDDYIF
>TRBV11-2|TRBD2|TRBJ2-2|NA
TGTGTCAGCAGCTCAGCTAGCGGGGGGACGAACACCGGGGAGCTGTTTTTT
CVSSSASGGTNTGELFF
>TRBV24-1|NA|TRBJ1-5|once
TGTTACACCAGTGAAGGTTCTAGCAATCAGCCCCAGCATTTT
CYTSEGSSNQPQHF
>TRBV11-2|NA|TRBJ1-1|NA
TGTGCCAGCAACTCAGGAGGGGCTCGGACTGAAGCTCTCTTT
CASNSGGARTEALF
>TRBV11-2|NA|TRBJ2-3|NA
TGTACCAGCAGCCTGGAGGCGGGGCCAAGCACAGATACGCAGTATTTT
CTSSLEAGPSTDTQYF
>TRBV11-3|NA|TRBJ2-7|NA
TGTGCCAGCAGCCACCGGCATACCAACGAACAGTGCTTC
CASSHRHTNEQCF
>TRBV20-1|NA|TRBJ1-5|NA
TGCAGTGCCCTCAGAGTGGGGAAGGGCATAAAGGCCCAGCATTTT
CSALRVGKGIKAQHF
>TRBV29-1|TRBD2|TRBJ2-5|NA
TGCAGCGTTGTGGGACTAACGGAGATCCAGTACTTC
CSVVGLTEIQYF
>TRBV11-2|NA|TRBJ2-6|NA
TGTGCCAGCAGCTTAGTTCCAAAGGTCAGGCCCTCTCGGGCCAACGCCCTGACTTTC
CASSLVPKVRPSRANALTF
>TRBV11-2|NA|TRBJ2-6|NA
TGTGCCAGCAGCCCTATTTCTGGGGCCAACGACCTGACTTTC
CASSPISGANDLTF
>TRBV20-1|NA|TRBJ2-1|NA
TGCAGTGTTAGAGTTAGGGGGGGACAGGATGAGCAGTTCTTC
CSVRVRGGQDEQFF
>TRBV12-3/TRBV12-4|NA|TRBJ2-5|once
TGTGCCAGTGGCAAAGGGGGGGGTAGTGAGACCCTGTACTTC
CASGKGGGSETLYF
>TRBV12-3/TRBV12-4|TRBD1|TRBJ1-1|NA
TGTGCCAGCAGTTTGGGGGACAGGGGGACTGAAGCTTCCTTT
CASSLGDRGTEASF
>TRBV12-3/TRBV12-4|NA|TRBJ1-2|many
TGTGCCAGCAGTTTACGACAGAACTATGGCTACACCTTC
CASSLRQNYGYTF
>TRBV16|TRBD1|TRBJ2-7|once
TGTGCCAGCAACCCGACAGGGTCGCACTACGAGCAGTACTTC
CASNPTGSHYEQYF